The 22 T cell receptor beta chains reported below all come from one sample, sequenced in a study of blood T cells in healthy people across ages. Combining a sample-barcoded 5' primer with a J-beta primer mix, a second PCR ran for roughly 7 to 12 cycles. TCRdb re-analysed the 5' RACE reads in MiXCR, keeping a single row per CDR3 protein. This table holds more than 650,000 distinct CDR3 sequences, 22% found once. The sequencing input was blood. The origin of the receptors is a man between 70 and 80 years old in good health.

A few counts support this clonotype. The junction and the germline gene differ at one end; a read error may be behind it. The CDR3 bases are TGTGCCAGCAGCTACCCGGACGGGGCCTACAATGAGCAGCTCTTC. Its protein is CASSYPDGAYNEQLF. The V gene is TRBV7-2, the J gene TRBJ2-1; D is possibly TRBD1 or TRBD2 (5 bases each). This CDR3 is 15 amino acids long. The V gene's germline CDR1 is SGHTA and CDR2 FQGNSA.

This clonotype was seen a handful of times. J is TRBJ2-4 and V is TRBV3-1; 8 nucleotides line up with TRBD1. V lost 7 bases, J lost 7 bases, and 12 bases stayed unmatched. CDR1 and CDR2 from the germline V gene are LGHDT and YNNKEL (reference sequence). This CDR3 is built from 15 residues. CDR3 region: CASTARGPSANIQYF. DNA of the CDR3: TGTGCCAGCACCGCCAGGGGGCCTTCCGCGAACATTCAGTACTTC.

This chain joins TRBV6-6 and TRBJ2-1, with D possibly matching TRBD2 (6 bases). The last part of the DNA fits TRBJ2-5 better; the J call may be wrong. The CDR3 sequence is 15 residues long. Germline V lookup: CDR1 MNHNY, CDR2 SVGAGI (reference sequence). The CDR3 sequence: CASSWGMGGEETQYF. The CDR3 DNA is TGTGCCAGCAGTTGGGGCATGGGGGGTGAGGAGACCCAGTACTTC.

This clonotype was detected only a few times. The J gene is TRBJ1-2, the V gene TRBV5-1; 7 bases agree with TRBD1. This CDR3 contains 16 residues. The germline gives CDR1 SGHRS, CDR2 YFSETQ. V was clipped by 4 bases and J by 2 bases; unmatched bases: 11. CDR3 sequence reads: CASSPSDRIPNYGYTF. For the CDR3, the DNA is TGCGCCAGCAGCCCTTCGGACAGGATCCCCAACTATGGCTACACCTTC.

This clonotype showed up just a few times. The chain uses TRBV6-6 and TRBJ2-3, with no clear D. This CDR3 has 14 amino acids. The V end lost 5 bases, the J end lost 6 bases, and 15 bases lay between the germline ends. Germline V gene lookup returns CDR1 MNHNY and CDR2 SVGAGI (reference sequence). This chain's CDR3 is CASSDAMKGDTQYF. The CDR3 DNA follows: TGTGCCAGCAGTGACGCGATGAAAGGGGATACGCAGTATTTT.

Points on this clonotype: One end of the junction does not line up with germline, which may come from a read error. The CDR3 loop reads CASSKLTYNGQFF. The DNA for the CDR3 is TGTGCCAGCAGTAAACTAACATACAATGGGCAGTTCTTC. The chain employs TRBV12-3 or TRBV12-4 and TRBJ2-1; D call uncertain. This CDR3 has 13 amino acids.

This clonotype was detected a few times. The genes are TRBV2 and TRBJ1-2, with D perhaps TRBD1 (6 bases). The CDR3 has 12 residues. Germline lookup yields CDR1 SNHLY and CDR2 FYNNEI. The V gene lost 8 bases and the J gene lost 4 bases, with 11 bases spanning the gap. Here the CDR3 reads CASARTAYGYTF. The DNA for the CDR3 is TGTGCCAGCGCAAGGACAGCCTATGGCTACACCTTC.

This clonotype was counted many times. This CDR3 reads CASSYTATGANVLTF. CDR3 in DNA: TGTGCCAGCAGTTACACGGCAACTGGGGCCAACGTCCTGACTTTC. V gene TRBV6-5 combines with J gene TRBJ2-6; D is undetermined. Germline values: CDR1 MNHEY, CDR2 SVGAGI. The CDR3 has 15 amino acids. The germline V and J ends were trimmed by 2 bases and 2 bases, with 7 bases remaining between them.

This sequence joins TRBV15 and TRBJ1-5; weak D call: TRBD1 (5 bases). Germline CDR1 reads LNHNV; CDR2 reads YYDKDF (reference sequence). V lost 0 bases, J lost 6 bases, and 15 bases lay in between. The CDR3 spans 16 residues. The CDR3 sequence: CATSRDFGGSSQPQHF. The CDR3 nucleotides read TGTGCCACCAGCAGAGATTTCGGGGGTTCTAGTCAGCCCCAGCATTTT.

The chain links TRBV15 to TRBJ2-1, with a tentative D call TRBD2 (6 bases). The CDR3 runs 15 residues. Germline CDR1 LNHNV, CDR2 YYDKDF (reference sequence). V lost 5 bases and J 4 bases, leaving 15 bases between the germline ends. The CDR3 is CATSGSAGPYNEQFF. The CDR3 DNA sequence: TGTGCCACCAGCGGATCAGCGGGCCCTTACAATGAGCAGTTCTTC. The variable domain in full, completed from reference TRBV15 and TRBJ2-1, reads DAMVIQNPRYQVTQFGKPVTLSCSQTLNHNVMYWYQQKSSQAPKLLFHYYDKDFNNEADTPDNFQSRRPNTSFCFLDIRSPGLGDTAMYLCATSGSAGPYNEQFFGPGTRLTVL.

This chain links TRBV7-9 with TRBJ1-1; 7 bases agree with TRBD1. This CDR3 contains 16 residues. Germline-derived CDR1 and CDR2 are SEHNR and FQNEAQ (reference sequence). J gave up 2 bases and V 6 bases, and 12 bases lay outside the gene matches. CDR3 in DNA: TGTGCCAGCAGTTGGCTATCCGGGACAGAAAACACTGAAGCTTTCTTT. It yields the protein CASSWLSGTENTEAFF.

The chain employs TRBV7-6 and TRBJ1-1; no reliable D call. Germline V CDR1 and CDR2: SGHVS, FNYEAQ. Between the trimmed V and J ends, which lost 6 bases and 2 bases, there was a span of 16 bases. The CDR3 has 15 residues. The CDR3 DNA sequence: TGTGCCAGCAGACAGTCGGCAGAACTTAACACTGAAGCTTTCTTT. Translated, it gives CASRQSAELNTEAFF.

This clonotype was counted between two and nine times. The chain employs TRBV11-3 and TRBJ1-2, with a tentative D call TRBD1 (5 bases). This CDR3 contains 13 residues. Germline CDR1 is SGHNT and CDR2 is YENEEA. Between the trimmed V and J ends, which lost 4 bases and 8 bases, there was a span of 14 bases. CDR3 in DNA: TGTGCCAGCAGCTCCCAGGGAGTGGAAGGCTACACCTTC. Encoded protein: CASSSQGVEGYTF.

The V and J genes are TRBV12-3 or TRBV12-4 and TRBJ2-1; 7 bases align to TRBD2. The CDR3 runs to 13 residues. The V segment lost 8 bases and the J segment 0 bases; nucleotides outside the gene matches: 1. Here the CDR3 reads CASQRDSYNEQFF. The CDR3 region has the DNA TGTGCCAGCCAGCGGGACTCCTACAATGAGCAGTTCTTC.

The V call is TRBV7-3, the J call TRBJ2-4; D gene unclear. The CDR3 covers 15 residues. The V end lost 1 base, the J end lost 0 bases, and 7 bases lay between the germline ends. Per the germline V gene, CDR1 is SGHTA and CDR2 is FQGTGA. CDR3 residues: CASSLKSGAKNIQYF. The CDR3, as DNA: TGTGCCAGCAGCTTAAAGTCCGGAGCCAAAAACATTCAGTACTTC.

The V call is TRBV12-3 or TRBV12-4, the J call TRBJ2-1; 11 bases fit TRBD1. With 6 bases clipped from V and 7 bases from J, the junction kept 8 bases outside the gene matches. The CDR3 runs 15 residues. This CDR3 is CASSDGQGAWNEQFF. Here the CDR3 DNA reads TGTGCCAGCAGCGACGGACAGGGGGCGTGGAATGAGCAGTTCTTC.

This clonotype was detected a few times. The chain couples TRBV14 to TRBJ1-1, with D unresolved. The CDR3 sequence is 14 residues long. The germline V gene encodes CDR1 SGHDN and CDR2 FVKESK. Trimming left V 4 bases short and J 1 base short, with 10 bases between. For the CDR3, the DNA is TGTGCCAGCAGCCGTTATCTGGAGAACACTGAAGCTTTCTTT. The encoded protein is CASSRYLENTEAFF.

The genes are TRBV14 and TRBJ1-1, with a weak D call TRBD1 (5 bases). The ends were cut back, 0 bases at V and 3 bases at J, with 14 bases in the middle. Germline V lookup: CDR1 SGHDN, CDR2 FVKESK. The CDR3 has 16 residues. For the CDR3, the DNA is TGTGCCAGCAGCCAAGAGGTCAGGGAACTGGACACTGAAGCTTTCTTT. Protein: CASSQEVRELDTEAFF.

The chain recombines TRBV7-9 with TRBJ2-3; D gene unclear. Germline loops: CDR1 SEHNR, CDR2 FQNEAQ (reference sequence). V gave up 7 bases and J gave up 3 bases, with 8 bases separating them. This CDR3 has 12 amino acids. Written as DNA, the CDR3 is TGTGCCAGCACTTGGGGAACAGATACGCAGTATTTT. Translating it yields CASTWGTDTQYF.

The chain couples TRBV19 to TRBJ2-3, with 7 positions matching TRBD1. V dropped 5 bases and J dropped 5; count of bases not matched to a gene: 4. The CDR3 has 13 residues. Germline-derived CDR1 and CDR2 are LNHDA and SQIVND (reference sequence). CDR3 residues: CASSAHRGDTQYF. As DNA, the CDR3 is TGTGCCAGTAGTGCCCACAGGGGAGATACGCAGTATTTT.

The rearrangement uses TRBV21-1 and TRBJ1-1. TRBV21-1 is designated a pseudogene. The CDR3 is 11 residues long. The CDR3 region is CASTSNTEAFF. The CDR3 bases are TGTGCCAGCACCTCGAACACTGAAGCTTTCTTT.

V and J are TRBV28 and TRBJ2-2, with unresolved D. This CDR3 comprises 13 residues. CDR1 is MDHEN, CDR2 SYDVKM, per germline. The V end lost 2 bases, the J end lost 4 bases, and 5 bases lay between the germline ends. CDR3 DNA: TGTGCCAGCAGTTTAGTTACCACCGGGGAGCTGTTTTTT. Its translation: CASSLVTTGELFF.